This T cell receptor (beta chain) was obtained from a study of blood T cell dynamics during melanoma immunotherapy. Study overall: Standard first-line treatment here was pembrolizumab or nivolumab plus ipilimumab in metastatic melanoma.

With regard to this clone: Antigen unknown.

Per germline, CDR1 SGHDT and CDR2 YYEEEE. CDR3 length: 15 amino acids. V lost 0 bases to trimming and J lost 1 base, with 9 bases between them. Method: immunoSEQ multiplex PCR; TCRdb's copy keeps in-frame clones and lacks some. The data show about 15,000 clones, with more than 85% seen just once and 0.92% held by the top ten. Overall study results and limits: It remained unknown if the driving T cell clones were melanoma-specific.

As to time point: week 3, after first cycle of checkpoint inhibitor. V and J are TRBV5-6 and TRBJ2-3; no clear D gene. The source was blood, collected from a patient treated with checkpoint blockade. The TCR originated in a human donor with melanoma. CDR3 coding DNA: TGTGCCAGCAGCTTGGAGGGTGGGGGCACAGATACGCAGTATTTT. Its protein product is CASSLEGGGTDTQYF.